These T cell receptor beta chains were read from a single sample in a study of blood T cell repertoires in COVID-19. Some clones are missing from TCRdb's copy, which holds only in-frame ones; the method was immunoSEQ multiplex PCR. The data show about 230,000 clones, about 91% seen once. The sequencing sample was made of PBMCs or T cells enriched from blood (not recorded which). The source is a woman aged 35 to 49 with acute COVID-19. Both conserved end residues are part of each CDR3. The order of the fields is CDR3 DNA, CDR3 protein, D gene, J gene, V gene, clone size. D genes are given only for firm matches. Size is stated for part of the rows, as once, few or many counts, or as a class when the clone is expanded.

TGTGCCAGCAGTGGGGGACAGGGAGCTTTGGGTAATGAAAAACTGTTTTTT,CASSGGQGALGNEKLFF,TRBD1,TRBJ1-4,TRBV2,.
TGTGCCAGCAGTTACTCGACGGGACAGGGTACCTACGAGCAGTACTTC,CASSYSTGQGTYEQYF,TRBD1,TRBJ2-7,TRBV6-5,once
TGTGCCAGCAGTTTACTTGGTAGCGGCAATGAGCAGTTCTTC,CASSLLGSGNEQFF,.,TRBJ2-1,TRBV27,.
TGCGCCAGCAGCCAAGGGACTAGCGGGTCAAACTCCTACAATGAGCAGTTCTTC,CASSQGTSGSNSYNEQFF,TRBD2,TRBJ2-1,TRBV4-3,.
TGTGCCAGCAGTTACGCGACAAACTATGGCTACACCTTC,CASSYATNYGYTF,.,TRBJ1-2,TRBV6-2/TRBV6-3,.
TGTGCCAGCAGGGAACAGGGCTACTATGGCTACACCTTC,CASREQGYYGYTF,.,TRBJ1-2,TRBV2,.
TGTGCCACCAGCAGAGTCGCCAGGACTGGAAACACCATATATTTT,CATSRVARTGNTIYF,.,TRBJ1-3,TRBV15,.
TGTGCCAGCAGCTTAAAGGGGACAGGTGAGCAGTTCTTC,CASSLKGTGEQFF,TRBD1,TRBJ2-1,TRBV7-2,.
TGCGCCAGCAGCCCCGGCGCCGGGAGCTCCTACGAGCAGTACTTC,CASSPGAGSSYEQYF,.,TRBJ2-7,TRBV4-3,.
TGCGCCAGCAGCGGGGGAGCGGGAGGTTGGTCAGATACGCAGTATTTT,CASSGGAGGWSDTQYF,TRBD2,TRBJ2-3,TRBV5-1,.
TGTGCCAGTAGTGGGGACAGGTATTTGGGGCCCCAGCATTTT,CASSGDRYLGPQHF,TRBD1,TRBJ1-5,TRBV19,.
TGTGCCAGCAGCCCTCAGAAGTCTAATGAAAAACTGTTTTTT,CASSPQKSNEKLFF,.,TRBJ1-4,TRBV4-2,once
TGTGCCACCAGCTCTCAGGGGTCCTATGGCTACACCTTC,CATSSQGSYGYTF,.,TRBJ1-2,TRBV15,.
TGCAGTGCTAGTCGTCCCGGGGAGCTGTTTTTT,CSASRPGELFF,.,TRBJ2-2,TRBV20-1,.
TGTGCCATCCGGGCGAAGACAGGGGGCGAGAGTGGCTACACCTTC,CAIRAKTGGESGYTF,TRBD1,TRBJ1-2,TRBV19,.
TGTGCCAGCAGCTTAGGAGGGAGGGGGAACACCGGGGAGCTGTTTTTT,CASSLGGRGNTGELFF,TRBD2,TRBJ2-2,TRBV11-3,once
TGTGCCATCACGGCGGGAGTGGGAACAGATACGCAGTATTTT,CAITAGVGTDTQYF,TRBD2,TRBJ2-3,TRBV10-3,.
TGTGCCAGCACTCCACAGGGGGAACGCTCTTACTCCTACAATGAGCAGTTCTTC,CASTPQGERSYSYNEQFF,.,TRBJ2-1,TRBV21-1,.